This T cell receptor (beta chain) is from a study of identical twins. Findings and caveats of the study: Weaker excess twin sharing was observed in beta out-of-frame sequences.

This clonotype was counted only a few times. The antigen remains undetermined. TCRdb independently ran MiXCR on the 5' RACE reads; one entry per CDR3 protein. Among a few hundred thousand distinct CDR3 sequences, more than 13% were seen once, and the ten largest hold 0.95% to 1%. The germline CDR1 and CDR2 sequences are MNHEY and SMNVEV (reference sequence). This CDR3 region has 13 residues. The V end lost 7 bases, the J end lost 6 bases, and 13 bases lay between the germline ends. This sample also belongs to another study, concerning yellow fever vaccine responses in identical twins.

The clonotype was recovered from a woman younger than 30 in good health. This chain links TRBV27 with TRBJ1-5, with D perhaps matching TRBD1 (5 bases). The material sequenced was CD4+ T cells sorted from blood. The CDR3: CASTRSQGQPQHF. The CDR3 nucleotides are TGTGCCAGCACACGTAGTCAGGGTCAGCCCCAGCATTTT.